Shown below are 19 T cell receptor beta chains from a single sample sequenced in a study of breast tumors, draining lymph nodes, adjacent tissues. Samples came from axillary lymph nodes draining the breast cancer. TCRdb itself ran the multiplex PCR reads through MiXCR, one entry per CDR3 protein. The sample lists around 140,000 distinct CDR3 sequences; approximately 30% were seen once. Material for sequencing was axillary lymph node tissue. These receptors were collected from a female donor with breast cancer. Some clones in this sample may be carry-over from other donors' samples.

This clonotype was detected a few times. This could be a read error, since a much larger clone is one nucleotide away. For the CDR3, the DNA is TGCAGTGCTAGAGATCGGGGGAATCGACCTCAGCCCCAGCATTTT. Translation gives CSARDRGNRPQPQHF. This chain joins TRBV20-1 and TRBJ1-5, with D possibly TRBD1 on 5 matching bases. This CDR3 is built from 15 residues. The V end lost 0 bases, the J end lost 6 bases, and 15 bases lay between the germline ends. Germline CDR1 reads DFQATT; CDR2 reads SNEGSKA (reference sequence).

In its sample, this clonotype was seen many times. The chain links TRBV30 to TRBJ2-7; D uncertain. CDR1 is GTSNPN, CDR2 SVGIG, per germline (reference sequence). This CDR3 has 15 residues. V was pared by 1 base and J by 0 bases, with 13 bases between. The CDR3 region has the DNA TGTGCCTGGAGTGGACATCTGGCGAGCTCCTACGAGCAGTACTTC. This gives the protein CAWSGHLASSYEQYF.

This clonotype was seen repeatedly, ten times or more. This rearrangement joins TRBV19 to TRBJ2-1; D unresolved. V gave up 3 bases and J gave up 0 bases, with 9 bases separating them. The CDR3 is 15 amino acids. Germline CDR1 reads LNHDA; CDR2 reads SQIVND (reference sequence). CDR3 amino acids: CASSISTSSYNEQFF. As DNA, the CDR3 is TGTGCCAGTAGTATTTCCACCAGCTCCTACAATGAGCAGTTCTTC.

This clonotype has a count of ten or more. The chain employs TRBV14 and TRBJ1-2, with 9 bases aligning to TRBD1. This CDR3 spans 14 amino acids. V dropped 6 bases and J dropped 4; count of bases not matched to a gene: 6. Germline CDR1 SGHDN, CDR2 FVKESK. CDR3 DNA: TGTGCCAGCAGGAAACAGGGGGCTACCTATGGCTACACCTTC. Protein product: CASRKQGATYGYTF.

This clonotype was counted many times. The chain uses TRBV7-2 and TRBJ2-3, with D perhaps matching TRBD1 or TRBD2 (5 bases each). This CDR3 spans 16 amino acids. The V end lost 5 bases, the J end lost 4 bases, and 19 bases lay between the germline ends. In germline, CDR1 is SGHTA, CDR2 FQGNSA. CDR3 protein: CASSPRGPMSPDTQYF. For the CDR3, the DNA is TGTGCCAGCAGCCCGAGGGGACCTATGTCCCCAGATACGCAGTATTTT.

The genes are TRBV7-3 and TRBJ2-7; 9 bases agree with TRBD1. V lost 1 base, J lost 8 bases, and 9 bases stayed unmatched. The CDR3 totals 15 residues. CDR1 and CDR2 (germline): SGHTA, FQGTGA. CDR3 in DNA: TGTGCCAGCAGCTTAAGGACAGGGGATCAGCCCCAGCAGTACTTC. Amino acids: CASSLRTGDQPQQYF. The full variable domain, in which reference TRBV7-3 and TRBJ2-7 provide the parts outside the CDR3, is GAGVSQTPSNKVTEKGKYVELRCDPISGHTALYWYRQSLGQGPEFLIYFQGTGAADDSGLPNDRFFAVRPEGSVSTLKIQRTERGDSAVYLCASSLRTGDQPQQYFGPGTRLTVT.

This clonotype occurred once. Sequence at one end of the junction differs from germline and may be a read error. The chain joins TRBV2 to TRBJ2-3; D is unclear. Germline CDR1 SNHLY, CDR2 FYNNEI. This CDR3 is built from 13 residues. The CDR3 sequence is CASRPRSTDTRYF. The CDR3 DNA follows: TGTGCCAGCAGGCCCCGCAGCACAGATACGCGGTATTTT.

To note about this clonotype: The junction differs from germline at one of its ends, possibly a read error. The rearrangement uses TRBV11-2 and TRBJ2-5, with D uncertain. From germline, CDR1 is SGHAT and CDR2 FQNNGV. There are 10 residues in the CDR3. The CDR3 reads CASSLEIQSF. The CDR3 DNA sequence: TGTGCCAGCAGCTTAGAGATCCAGTCCTTC. The whole variable domain, filled in from reference TRBV11-2 and TRBJ2-5, reads EAGVAQSPRYKIIEKRQSVAFWCNPISGHATLYWYQQILGQGPKLLIQFQNNGVVDDSQLPKDRFSAERLKGVDSTLKIQPAKLEDSAVYLCASSLEIQSFGPGTRLLVL.

This clonotype has a count of ten or more. The genes are TRBV6-5 and TRBJ1-3, with 7 positions matching TRBD1. The CDR3 sequence is 15 residues long. V shed 5 bases, J shed 4 bases, and the junction held 8 bases outside the gene matches. Germline V CDR1 and CDR2: MNHEY, SVGAGI. The CDR3 nucleotides are TGTGCCAGCAGTAGAGAGGGGGCGTCCGGAAACACCATATATTTT. Amino acids: CASSREGASGNTIYF.

The chain carries TRBV27 and TRBJ2-2; 11 bases align to TRBD1. Germline values: CDR1 MNHEY, CDR2 SMNVEV (reference sequence). The trim removed 5 bases at V and 3 bases at J, leaving 11 bases unmatched. This CDR3 is 18 amino acids long. CDR3 sequence reads: CASSPRTGGVGDTGELFF. CDR3 nucleotide sequence: TGTGCCAGCAGTCCACGGACAGGGGGCGTCGGGGACACCGGGGAGCTGTTTTTT.

This clonotype was seen only a few times. This may stem from a read error, because a much larger clone lies one nucleotide away. This chain connects TRBV24-1 to TRBJ2-1; 13 bases agree with TRBD2. CDR3 length: 14 residues. Per the germline V gene, CDR1 is KGHDR and CDR2 is SFDVKD. In DNA, the CDR3 is TGTGTCACCGGTGGGACTAGCGGGGTGGATGAGCAGTTCTTC. Its protein product is CVTGGTSGVDEQFF.

The J gene is TRBJ1-1, the V gene TRBV5-4; 10 bases match TRBD1. The CDR3 has 14 amino acids. V dropped 3 bases and J dropped 4; count of bases not matched to a gene: 3. Germline V CDR1 and CDR2: SGHNT, YYREEE (reference sequence). CDR3 residues: CASSSWTGGTEAFF. CDR3 DNA sequence: TGTGCCAGCAGCTCCTGGACAGGGGGCACTGAAGCTTTCTTT.

This clonotype has at least ten counts. J is TRBJ1-6 and V is TRBV18, with D unclear. Trimming removed 0 bases from V and 7 bases from J, with 7 bases in between. The CDR3 runs 14 residues. The germline V gene has CDR1 KGHSH and CDR2 LQKENI. DNA of the CDR3: TGTGCCAGCTCACCACCCGAATCGAATTCACCCCTCCACTTT. Its translation: CASSPPESNSPLHF.

The sample holds many counts of this clonotype. The chain employs TRBV18 and TRBJ2-3; TRBD2 matches 9 bases. This CDR3 contains 16 residues. The V gene end was trimmed by 2 bases and the J gene end by 3 bases; junction bases not matched to a gene: 6. Germline assignment: CDR1 KGHSH and CDR2 LQKENI. CDR3 DNA sequence: TGTGCCAGCTCACCAGGAGGCGGGGGGGCAACAGATACGCAGTATTTT. This encodes CASSPGGGGATDTQYF.

This clonotype was recorded at least ten times. CDR3: CASSLAGRGGVETQYF. CDR3 nucleotides: TGTGCCAGCAGCTTAGCTGGGCGGGGGGGCGTAGAGACCCAGTACTTC. The chain employs TRBV7-8 and TRBJ2-5; TRBD2 agrees at 9 bases. V lost 0 bases to trimming and J lost 4 bases; unmatched junction nucleotides: 6. The CDR3 runs to 16 residues. Germline CDR1 is SGHVS and CDR2 is FQNEAQ. Looking up the rest from reference TRBV7-8 and TRBJ2-5 gives the full variable domain: GAGVSQSPRYKVAKRGQDVALRCDPISGHVSLFWYQQALGQGPEFLTYFQNEAQLDKSGLPSDRFFAERPEGSVSTLKIQRTQQEDSAVYLCASSLAGRGGVETQYFGPGTRLLVL.

This chain links TRBV6-5 with TRBJ2-7; TRBD1 aligns across 8 bases. CDR3 length: 14 amino acids. V was pared by 2 bases and J by 3 bases, with 3 bases of the junction left unmatched. Germline CDR1 and CDR2: MNHEY and SVGAGI. CDR3 coding DNA: TGTGCCAGCAGTTACCAGGACAGGGACTACGAGCAGTACGTC. This codes for CASSYQDRDYEQYV.

The CDR3 loop is CASSQEVARSYQPQHF. The CDR3 DNA is TGCGCCAGCAGCCAAGAAGTGGCGAGAAGCTACCAGCCCCAGCATTTT. V usage is TRBV4-1 and J usage is TRBJ1-5; D remains unclear. In germline, CDR1 is MGHRA, CDR2 YSYEKL. V dropped 0 bases and J dropped 7 bases, with 16 bases sitting between them. CDR3 length: 16 amino acids.

In its sample, this clonotype was seen many times. The chain combines TRBV9 with TRBJ2-7, with 7 positions matching TRBD1. The CDR3 is made up of 16 amino acids. Germline V CDR1 and CDR2: SGDLS, YYNGEE. J was trimmed by 4 bases and V by 3 bases; bases with no gene match: 13. CDR3 DNA: TGTGCCAGCAGCGCCTATCCTGACAGGGCTATGTACGAGCAGTACTTC. Translated: CASSAYPDRAMYEQYF.

Worth noting for this clonotype: One base away lies a much larger clone, so this may be a sequencing read error. This chain's CDR3 is CASRHTSGGATEQFF. The CDR3 nucleotides are TGTGCCAGCAGGCACACTAGCGGGGGGGCCACTGAGCAGTTCTTC. The chain has TRBV6-2 or TRBV6-3 and TRBJ2-1, with 13 bases fitting TRBD2. This CDR3 spans 15 amino acids. Trimming cost V 6 bases and J 9 bases; bases outside gene matches: 8. Germline CDR1 and CDR2: MNHEY and SVGEGT.